The 30 T cell receptor beta chains presented below share a single source sample, sequenced in a study of T cell responses to AZD1222 COVID-19 vaccine. Profiling relied on immunoSEQ multiplex PCR, and the TCRdb table lists in-frame clones only, not all of them. Of 150,000 to 250,000 clones in the sample, just over 90% were seen once. The source material was peripheral blood, sampled 28 days after the second AZD1222 dose. The receptors here all came from an adult who received the AZD1222 COVID-19 vaccine.

V usage is TRBV12-3 or TRBV12-4 and J usage is TRBJ1-2, with D uncertain. V dropped 3 bases and J dropped 7 bases, with 9 bases sitting between them. CDR3 length equals 12 residues. The CDR3 region is CASSLRVGGYTF. CDR3 sequence (DNA): TGTGCCAGCAGTTTGAGGGTAGGTGGCTACACCTTC.

This chain joins TRBV19 and TRBJ2-2; 11 nucleotides match TRBD2. CDR3 length equals 18 residues. Looked up from germline, CDR1 is LNHDA and CDR2 is SQIVND (reference sequence). V lost 0 bases, J lost 3 bases, and 6 bases stayed unmatched. The CDR3 sequence is CASSIDATSGKYTGELFF. In DNA form, the CDR3 reads TGTGCCAGTAGTATAGATGCGACTAGCGGGAAATACACCGGGGAGCTGTTTTTT. The whole variable domain, remainder taken from reference TRBV19 and TRBJ2-2, is DGGITQSPKYLFRKEGQNVTLSCEQNLNHDAMYWYRQDPGQGLRLIYYSQIVNDFQKGDIAEGYSVSREKKESFPLTVTSAQKNPTAFYLCASSIDATSGKYTGELFFGEGSRLTVL.

This chain joins TRBV21-1 and TRBJ1-1. TRBV21-1 is marked as a pseudogene. The CDR3 is made up of 17 amino acids. The CDR3 DNA is TGTGCCAGCAGCAATGGTGGGCTGTGGGATGGGAACACTGAAGCTTTCTTT. It yields the protein CASSNGGLWDGNTEAFF.

The chain carries TRBV5-8 and TRBJ1-5; weak D call: TRBD1 (5 bases). The V gene's germline CDR1 is SGHTS and CDR2 YDEGEE. This CDR3 has 15 residues. Trimming left V 2 bases short and J 5 bases short, with 14 bases between. The CDR3 DNA reads as TGTGCCAGCAGCTTCGGGGGGTGGGTTTATCAGCCCCAGCATTTT. It yields the protein CASSFGGWVYQPQHF.

The chain has TRBV27 and TRBJ1-1; D remains unclear. Germline V CDR1 and CDR2: MNHEY, SMNVEV (reference sequence). This CDR3 is 13 amino acids long. V was trimmed by 6 bases and J by 0 bases, leaving 8 bases between them. In DNA, the CDR3 is TGTGCCAGCAGCTCCGGGGTGAACACTGAAGCTTTCTTT. Translating gives CASSSGVNTEAFF.

Only one count was recorded for this clone. The chain combines TRBV27 with TRBJ2-7; 11 positions match TRBD2. CDR3 length: 15 residues. The J segment lost 3 bases and the V segment lost 4 bases, leaving 5 bases of the junction unmatched. Germline CDR1 and CDR2: MNHEY and SMNVEV (reference sequence). The DNA for the CDR3 is TGTGCCAGCAGTTCCTCGGGGACTAGCGGCTACGAGCAGTACTTC. Translating it yields CASSSSGTSGYEQYF.

V is TRBV27 and J is TRBJ1-5; no reliable D call. Between the trimmed V and J ends, which lost 5 bases and 4 bases, there was a span of 15 bases. Per the germline V gene, CDR1 is MNHEY and CDR2 is SMNVEV (reference sequence). The length of the CDR3 is 15 residues. The CDR3 here is CASSKGQTLNQPQHF. In DNA form, the CDR3 reads TGTGCCAGCAGTAAAGGGCAGACCTTGAATCAGCCCCAGCATTTT.

The J gene is TRBJ2-1, the V gene TRBV5-6, with 10 bases matching TRBD2. This CDR3 has 16 residues. Germline lookup yields CDR1 SGHDT and CDR2 YYEEEE. The V segment lost 4 bases and the J segment 4 bases; nucleotides outside the gene matches: 8. The CDR3 reads CASSESGRARYNEQFF. The CDR3 DNA follows: TGTGCCAGCAGCGAAAGCGGGAGGGCACGGTACAATGAGCAGTTCTTC. The entire variable domain, with the rest obtained from reference TRBV5-6 and TRBJ2-1, is as follows: DAGVTQSPTHLIKTRGQQVTLRCSPKSGHDTVSWYQQALGQGPQFIFQYYEEEERQRGNFPDRFSGHQFPNYSSELNVNALLLGDSALYLCASSESGRARYNEQFFGPGTRLTVL.

CDR3 nucleotides: TGTGCCAGCAGTCAGGGCCCTTACTACGAGCAGTACTTC. Translated, it gives CASSQGPYYEQYF. The chain couples TRBV28 to TRBJ2-7; maybe TRBD1 (5 bases). The CDR3 spans 13 residues. The ends were cut back, 5 bases at V and 3 bases at J, with 11 bases in the middle. Germline V gene data show CDR1 as MDHEN and CDR2 as SYDVKM.

The chain links TRBV11-2 to TRBJ2-7; D is unresolved. The V end was cut by 5 bases, the J end by 12 bases, with 17 bases between. This CDR3 is 12 amino acids long. In germline, CDR1 is SGHAT, CDR2 FQNNGV. The chain's CDR3 is CASSPLGSGRYF. The DNA for the CDR3 is TGTGCCAGCAGCCCTCTTGGGTCTGGCCGGTACTTC.

This clone is a singleton in its sample. The chain's CDR3 is CASSLTGGISYEQYF. CDR3 bases: TGTGCCAGCAGCTTGACAGGGGGGATCTCCTACGAGCAGTACTTC. The chain links TRBV5-5 to TRBJ2-7, with 8 bases identical to TRBD1. V shed 1 base, J shed 0 bases, and the junction held 3 bases outside the gene matches. The CDR3 spans 15 residues. Looked up from germline, CDR1 is SGHKS and CDR2 is YYEKEE (reference sequence). The whole variable domain, remainder taken from reference TRBV5-5 and TRBJ2-7, is DAGVTQSPTHLIKTRGQQVTLRCSPISGHKSVSWYQQVLGQGPQFIFQYYEKEERGRGNFPDRFSARQFPNYSSELNVNALLLGDSALYLCASSLTGGISYEQYFGPGTRLTVT.

The V and J genes are TRBV28 and TRBJ2-7; no clear D. The CDR3 is 12 amino acids. Germline V CDR1 and CDR2: MDHEN, SYDVKM. The V end lost 9 bases, the J end lost 5 bases, and 14 bases lay between the germline ends. This CDR3 reads CASSEDSNEQYF. The DNA of the CDR3 is TGTGCCAGTTCCGAAGATTCCAACGAGCAGTACTTC.

The V call is TRBV4-3, the J call TRBJ2-5, with D maybe TRBD2 (5 bases). CDR1 is LGHNA and CDR2 is YSLEER in the germline V gene. The germline V and J ends were trimmed by 0 bases and 7 bases, with 12 bases remaining between them. This CDR3 comprises 14 residues. CDR3 in amino acids: CASSQELEDGTQYF. In DNA form, the CDR3 reads TGCGCCAGCAGCCAAGAGTTGGAGGACGGGACCCAGTACTTC.

The J gene is TRBJ2-1, the V gene TRBV2; 16 bases are a match to TRBD2. Trimming took 6 bases from V and 7 from J; bases not matched to a gene: 6. The CDR3 has 16 residues. Germline V gene data show CDR1 as SNHLY and CDR2 as FYNNEI. CDR3 residues: CASRGLAGGPLNEQFF. As DNA, the CDR3 is TGTGCCAGCAGGGGACTAGCGGGAGGGCCGTTAAATGAGCAGTTCTTC. Using reference TRBV2 and TRBJ2-1 for the parts outside the CDR3, the full variable domain is EPEVTQTPSHQVTQMGQEVILRCVPISNHLYFYWYRQILGQKVEFLVSFYNNEISEKSEIFDDQFSVERPDGSNFTLKIRSTKLEDSAMYFCASRGLAGGPLNEQFFGPGTRLTVL.

The V gene is TRBV27, the J gene TRBJ1-2; a possible D gene is TRBD1 (6 bases). V lost 5 bases and J 5 bases, leaving 18 bases between the germline ends. The CDR3 loop spans 15 amino acids. Germline CDR1 reads MNHEY; CDR2 reads SMNVEV (reference sequence). CDR3 coding DNA: TGTGCCAGCAGTCCGCGCCCTACAGGGAGGTATGGCTACACCTTC. As protein: CASSPRPTGRYGYTF.

V is TRBV3-1 (or the pseudogene TRBV3-2) and J is TRBJ1-3; D not certain. Trimming removed 0 bases at V and 2 bases at J, with 11 bases between. Germline V lookup: CDR1 LGHDT, CDR2 YNNKEL (reference sequence). The CDR3 loop spans 16 amino acids. CDR3 sequence: CASSQEAQLPGNTIYF. DNA for the CDR3: TGTGCCAGCAGCCAAGAGGCACAACTCCCTGGAAACACCATATATTTT.

The chain has TRBV11-2 and TRBJ1-1; D gene unclear. In germline, CDR1 is SGHAT, CDR2 FQNNGV. The V end lost 6 bases, the J end lost 6 bases, and 14 bases lay between the germline ends. CDR3 size: 13 residues. CDR3 residues: CASRAISPPEAFF. DNA for the CDR3: TGTGCCAGCAGAGCCATATCCCCCCCTGAAGCTTTCTTT.

The V and J genes are TRBV7-3 and TRBJ1-2; D is undetermined. The CDR3 sequence is 13 residues long. Germline V gene data show CDR1 as SGHTA and CDR2 as FQGTGA. V was trimmed by 3 bases and J by 3 bases, leaving 8 bases between them. The CDR3 sequence is CASSFSWDYGYTF. In DNA, the CDR3 is TGTGCCAGCAGCTTTTCCTGGGACTATGGCTACACCTTC.

The rearrangement links TRBV10-3 to TRBJ2-3; 13 bases line up with TRBD2. There are 16 residues in the CDR3. Per the germline V gene, CDR1 is ENHRY and CDR2 is SYGVKD. Trimming removed 3 bases from V and 3 bases from J; junction bases left unmatched: 3. This chain's CDR3 is CAISEGLAGATDTQYF. CDR3 coding DNA: TGTGCCATCAGTGAAGGACTAGCGGGAGCGACAGATACGCAGTATTTT.

The chain recombines TRBV24-1 with TRBJ2-7, with D unclear. The germline V gene has CDR1 KGHDR and CDR2 SFDVKD. Between the trimmed V and J ends, which lost 3 bases and 1 base, there was a span of 6 bases. This CDR3 region has 13 residues. CDR3 sequence: CATSDGISYEQYF. The CDR3 region has the DNA TGTGCCACCAGTGATGGGATTTCCTACGAGCAGTACTTC.

The chain joins TRBV29-1 to TRBJ1-1, with 9 bases identical to TRBD1. Trimming cost V 7 bases and J 1 base; bases outside gene matches: 4. Per germline, CDR1 SQVTM and CDR2 ANQGSEA. This CDR3 spans 13 amino acids. The CDR3 here is CSGTDRGNTEAFF. The CDR3 DNA is TGCAGCGGAACGGACAGGGGGAACACTGAAGCTTTCTTT.

The CDR3 loop reads CASSLVQGGSPLHF. The CDR3 nucleotides are TGTGCCAGCAGCCTCGTCCAGGGAGGCTCACCCCTCCACTTT. The J gene is TRBJ1-6, the V gene TRBV27; TRBD1 might be the D (5 bases). The germline V and J ends were trimmed by 6 bases and 10 bases, with 16 bases remaining between them. Germline values: CDR1 MNHEY, CDR2 SMNVEV (reference sequence). The CDR3 runs 14 residues.

V and J are TRBV7-9 and TRBJ2-2; TRBD1 agrees at 7 bases. V trimming: 3 bases; J trimming: 4 bases; junction bases outside the gene matches: 2. Germline V gene lookup returns CDR1 SEHNR and CDR2 FQNEAQ (reference sequence). The CDR3 sequence is 14 residues long. The CDR3 sequence: CASSFPGGTGELFF. The CDR3 bases are TGTGCCAGCAGCTTCCCAGGGGGCACCGGGGAGCTGTTTTTT.

About this clone: The same CDR3 is also encoded by other DNA sequences in this sample. V and J are TRBV30 and TRBJ1-5, with unresolved D. V dropped 2 bases and J dropped 0 bases, with 5 bases sitting between them. The length of the CDR3 is 13 residues. Germline V gives CDR1 GTSNPN, CDR2 SVGIG (reference sequence). DNA for the CDR3: TGTGCCTGGAGTTTGGATAGCAATCAGCCCCAGCATTTT. It translates to CAWSLDSNQPQHF.

With respect to this clone: Other DNA sequences in the sample encode the same CDR3. The chain employs TRBV19 and TRBJ2-2; D may be TRBD2 (6 bases). In germline, CDR1 is LNHDA, CDR2 SQIVND (reference sequence). This CDR3 spans 15 amino acids. The V and J ends lost 3 bases and 0 bases respectively, with 8 bases between them. This CDR3 is CASSIGGTNTGELFF. The CDR3 DNA reads TGTGCCAGTAGTATCGGCGGGACGAACACCGGGGAGCTGTTTTTT. The entire variable domain, with the rest obtained from reference TRBV19 and TRBJ2-2, is as follows: DGGITQSPKYLFRKEGQNVTLSCEQNLNHDAMYWYRQDPGQGLRLIYYSQIVNDFQKGDIAEGYSVSREKKESFPLTVTSAQKNPTAFYLCASSIGGTNTGELFFGEGSRLTVL.

J is TRBJ2-2 and V is TRBV27; 14 bases are shared with TRBD2. The CDR3 has 18 residues. After removal of 8 bases from V and 9 bases from J, the junction contained 17 bases not matched to a gene. Germline values: CDR1 MNHEY, CDR2 SMNVEV (reference sequence). The CDR3 nucleotides are TGTGCCAGCCGTTCGACCGGGACTAGCGGGAGAGGGTCCCGGGAGCTGTTTTTT. It encodes CASRSTGTSGRGSRELFF.

The chain joins TRBV14 to TRBJ1-1, with TRBD1 as a possible D gene (5 bases). CDR1 SGHDN and CDR2 FVKESK come from the germline V gene. The CDR3 runs to 13 residues. With 3 bases removed from V and 5 bases from J, the gap between germline ends came to 10 bases. The CDR3 loop is CASSQGPFTEAFF. Here the CDR3 DNA reads TGTGCCAGCAGCCAGGGGCCATTTACTGAAGCTTTCTTT.

The chain uses TRBV4-1 and TRBJ2-7, with 9 nucleotides matching TRBD2. Germline CDR1 reads MGHRA; CDR2 reads YSYEKL. CDR3 length: 15 residues. The V and J ends lost 2 bases and 4 bases, in that order; junction bases with no gene match: 6. Written as DNA, the CDR3 is TGCGCCAGCAGCCAATCCTGGACTAGCGCATACGAGCAGTACTTC. Residues: CASSQSWTSAYEQYF.

A single count supports this clone. The rearrangement uses TRBV10-3 and TRBJ2-1; 8 positions agree with TRBD2. CDR3 length: 15 amino acids. After removal of 8 bases from V and 4 bases from J, the junction contained 10 bases not matched to a gene. CDR1 ENHRY and CDR2 SYGVKD come from the germline V gene. CDR3 nucleotide sequence: TGTGCCATCCGGGGAACGGGAGGGCAGTACAATGAGCAGTTCTTC. It codes for CAIRGTGGQYNEQFF.

The chain combines TRBV5-4 with TRBJ2-1; TRBD1 is a possible D gene (6 bases). The CDR3 runs 15 residues. V shed 5 bases and J shed 7 bases, with 19 bases lying between them. The V gene's germline CDR1 is SGHNT and CDR2 YYREEE (reference sequence). The CDR3 nucleotides are TGTGCCAGCAGTTCCTCTCAGGGGCGCGAAAATGAGCAGTTCTTC. It encodes CASSSSQGRENEQFF.